This T cell receptor (beta chain) came from a study of blood T cell repertoires in COVID-19. Turning to the study itself: T cells, B-cell-depleted T cells, or PBMCs provided the cDNA or gDNA that served as material.

Some clones are missing from TCRdb's copy, which holds only in-frame ones; the method was immunoSEQ multiplex PCR. The table includes around 130,000 clones, approximately 85% detected once. Germline V gives CDR1 LGHDT, CDR2 YNNKEL (reference sequence). V lost 4 bases and J lost 7; bases outside the gene matches: 9. The CDR3 is 15 residues long. The sample was peripheral blood. The chain has TRBV3-1 (or the pseudogene TRBV3-2) and TRBJ1-4; 7 nucleotides match TRBD1. The TCR sequence derives from a human donor in a cohort sampled during active COVID-19. This CDR3 reads CASSPGRGAFEKLFF. The CDR3 DNA sequence: TGTGCCAGCAGCCCCGGCAGGGGGGCCTTTGAAAAACTGTTTTTT.